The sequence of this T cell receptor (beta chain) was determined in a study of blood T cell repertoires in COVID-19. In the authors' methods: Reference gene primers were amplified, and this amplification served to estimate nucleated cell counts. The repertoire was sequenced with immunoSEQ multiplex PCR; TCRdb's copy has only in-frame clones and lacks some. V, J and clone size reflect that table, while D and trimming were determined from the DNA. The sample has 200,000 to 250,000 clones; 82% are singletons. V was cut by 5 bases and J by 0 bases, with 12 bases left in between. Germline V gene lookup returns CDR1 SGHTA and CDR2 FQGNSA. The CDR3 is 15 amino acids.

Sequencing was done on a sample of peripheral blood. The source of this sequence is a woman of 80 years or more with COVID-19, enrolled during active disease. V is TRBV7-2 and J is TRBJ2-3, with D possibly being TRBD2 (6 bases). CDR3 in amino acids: CASSLGGFSTDTQYF. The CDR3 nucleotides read TGTGCCAGCAGCCTTGGGGGGTTTAGCACAGATACGCAGTATTTT. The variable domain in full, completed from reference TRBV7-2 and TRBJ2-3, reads GAGVSQSPSNKVTEKGKDVELRCDPISGHTALYWYRQSLGQGLEFLIYFQGNSAPDKSGLPSDRFSAERTGGSVSTLTIQRTQQEDSAVYLCASSLGGFSTDTQYFGPGTRLTVL.